This is a list of T cell receptor beta chains from one sample in a study of human T cells and chemical hapten exposure. TCRdb reanalysed the reads using MiXCR and keeps one entry per CDR3 protein. Among about 120,000 distinct CDR3 sequences listed, over 6.5% were seen once. Sequenced material: whole blood. These receptors came from a human donor in good health. Some clones in this sample may be carry-over from other donors' samples. Each CDR3 is given with its conserved first and last residue. The D gene is left open where the match is weak. The size of a clone is reported for some rows only, either as once, few or many, or as a class for expanded clones.

V: TRBV5-1; J: TRBJ1-1; D: -; size: many; DNA: TGCGCCAGCAGCTTGGAGGGGGGACGCACTGAAGCTTTCTTT; CDR3: CASSLEGGRTEAFF
V: TRBV5-1; J: TRBJ2-1; D: TRBD1; size: many; DNA: TGCGCCAGCAGCTCACAACCGATCGGGACAGGTAGCTACAATGAGCAGTTCTTC; CDR3: CASSSQPIGTGSYNEQFF
V: TRBV27; J: TRBJ2-1; D: -; size: -; DNA: TGTGCCAGCAGAACAAACAGGGTTGCTGATGAGCAGTTCTTC; CDR3: CASRTNRVADEQFF
V: TRBV2; J: TRBJ1-1; D: TRBD1; size: -; DNA: TGTGCCAGCAGTGAGGTTTTTGAGGGGGCCACTGAAGCTTTCTTT; CDR3: CASSEVFEGATEAFF
V: TRBV9; J: TRBJ2-3; D: TRBD1; size: -; DNA: TGTGCCAGCAGCCCGACAGGGCTGCGCACAGATACGCAGTATTTT; CDR3: CASSPTGLRTDTQYF
V: TRBV12-3/TRBV12-4; J: TRBJ2-1; D: TRBD2; size: -; DNA: TGTGCCAGCAGTCCTCTAGCGGGGGTAGGTAGTGAGCAGTTCTTC; CDR3: CASSPLAGVGSEQFF
V: TRBV3-1; J: TRBJ2-3; D: -; size: few; DNA: TGTGCCAGCAGCGCACGAGGCGATACGCAGTATTTT; CDR3: CASSARGDTQYF
V: TRBV12-5; J: TRBJ2-5; D: -; size: -; DNA: TGTGCTAGTGGTTTTTCCCCAGAAGCCCAGTACTTC; CDR3: CASGFSPEAQYF
V: TRBV20-1; J: TRBJ2-3; D: TRBD2; size: many; DNA: TGCAGTGCTAGAGCCTCCGGGACTAGCGGAGATACGCAGTATTTT; CDR3: CSARASGTSGDTQYF
V: TRBV19; J: TRBJ1-5; D: -; size: many; DNA: TGTGCCAGTAGTGACACACAGGGTATTGATCAGCCCCAGCATTTT; CDR3: CASSDTQGIDQPQHF
V: TRBV12-3/TRBV12-4; J: TRBJ1-1; D: -; size: -; DNA: TGTGCCAGCAGCCGCGCCCACACTGAAGCTTTCTTT; CDR3: CASSRAHTEAFF
V: TRBV6-2/TRBV6-3; J: TRBJ2-7; D: TRBD2; size: -; DNA: TGTGCCAGCACCCCCTCGTATAGCGGGGGGTACGAGCAGTACTTC; CDR3: CASTPSYSGGYEQYF
V: TRBV5-1; J: TRBJ2-3; D: TRBD2; size: -; DNA: TGCGCCAGCAGCTTACTAGCGGGGGCGACCACAGATACGCAGTATTTT; CDR3: CASSLLAGATTDTQYF
V: TRBV28; J: TRBJ2-4; D: -; size: few; DNA: TGTGCCAGCAGTTCTGCGGCCGTGAACATTCAGTACTTC; CDR3: CASSSAAVNIQYF
V: TRBV10-3; J: TRBJ1-5; D: -; size: many; DNA: TGTGCCATCACCTCGGGGGCCGGGCAGCCCCAGCATTTT; CDR3: CAITSGAGQPQHF
V: TRBV9; J: TRBJ2-5; D: -; size: many; DNA: TGTGCCAGCAATCGACGGTTACAAGAGACCCAGTACTTC; CDR3: CASNRRLQETQYF
V: TRBV19; J: TRBJ2-6; D: TRBD1; size: -; DNA: TGTGCCAGTAGTATAAGGGGACAGGGGGAATCTGGGGCCAACGTCCTGACTTTC; CDR3: CASSIRGQGESGANVLTF
V: TRBV15; J: TRBJ1-5; D: TRBD1; size: many; DNA: TGTGCCACCAGCAGAGCCCCAGGGGGCAACCAGCCCCAGCATTTT; CDR3: CATSRAPGGNQPQHF
V: TRBV6-2/TRBV6-3; J: TRBJ1-1; D: TRBD1; size: -; DNA: TGTGCCAGCGGAACGGACAGGGGACGGGAAGCTTTCTTT; CDR3: CASGTDRGREAFF
V: TRBV6-1; J: TRBJ1-1; D: -; size: many; DNA: TGTGCCAGCAGTGAAGCGCAGGTCCCGCGGGACACTGAAGCTTTCTTT; CDR3: CASSEAQVPRDTEAFF
V: TRBV19; J: TRBJ2-3; D: -; size: few; DNA: TGTGCCAGTAGTATAGTCCCGGGTGATACGCAGTATTTT; CDR3: CASSIVPGDTQYF
V: TRBV27; J: TRBJ2-3; D: -; size: -; DNA: TGTGCCAGCAGTTTAGTTTTGACTATGCGAGATACGCAGTATTTT; CDR3: CASSLVLTMRDTQYF
V: TRBV7-2; J: TRBJ1-5; D: -; size: many; DNA: TGTGCCAGCAGCCCTCGTGGGAAGGCCGCGGCCCAGCATTTT; CDR3: CASSPRGKAAAQHF
V: TRBV4-3; J: TRBJ1-2; D: TRBD1; size: many; DNA: TGCGCCAGCAGCCAAGATCTAGGGACAGGGAAGGGAGATGGCTACACCTTC; CDR3: CASSQDLGTGKGDGYTF
V: TRBV20-1; J: TRBJ1-6; D: -; size: many; DNA: TGCAGTGCTAGTTTTACGGTGAGGGGGAATTCACCCCTCCACTTT; CDR3: CSASFTVRGNSPLHF
V: TRBV7-2; J: TRBJ2-7; D: -; size: many; DNA: TGTGCCAGCAGCTTGCACTCCAACTCCTACGAGCAGTACTTC; CDR3: CASSLHSNSYEQYF
V: TRBV30; J: TRBJ2-7; D: TRBD1; size: many; DNA: TGTGCCTGGAGTCAGGGGGAGTACGAGCAGTACTTC; CDR3: CAWSQGEYEQYF
V: TRBV7-9; J: TRBJ2-7; D: -; size: -; DNA: TGTGCCAGCAGCTCAGCGAGGAGGGAACGCTACGAGCAGTACTTC; CDR3: CASSSARRERYEQYF
V: TRBV5-5; J: TRBJ2-1; D: TRBD2; size: few; DNA: TGTGCCAGCAGCTTTACTAGCGAAGGGGTCTACAATGAGCAGTTCTTC; CDR3: CASSFTSEGVYNEQFF
V: TRBV29-1; J: TRBJ2-1; D: -; size: many; DNA: TGCAGCGTTGGACAGAGCTCCTACAATGAGCAGTTCTTC; CDR3: CSVGQSSYNEQFF
V: TRBV20-1; J: TRBJ2-7; D: -; size: few; DNA: TGCAGTGCTTCGACTTGGTTAGAGGACAAAGGCGAGCAGTACTTC; CDR3: CSASTWLEDKGEQYF
V: TRBV7-9; J: TRBJ2-3; D: TRBD1; size: -; DNA: TGTGCCAGCAGCCCGGACAGGTACAAAGGATATACGCAGTATTTT; CDR3: CASSPDRYKGYTQYF
V: TRBV7-9; J: TRBJ2-7; D: -; size: -; DNA: TGTGCCAGCAGCACCGGACAGAATTACGAGCAGTACTTC; CDR3: CASSTGQNYEQYF
V: TRBV13; J: TRBJ2-5; D: -; size: few; DNA: TGTGCCAGCAGCCCCGGCCCCGGGACCCAGTACTTC; CDR3: CASSPGPGTQYF
V: TRBV20-1; J: TRBJ2-7; D: TRBD1; size: few; DNA: TGCAGTGCTAGAGATGGGGGGACAGGGCTCCTCTACGAGCAGTACTTC; CDR3: CSARDGGTGLLYEQYF
V: TRBV28; J: TRBJ2-7; D: TRBD2; size: -; DNA: TGTGCCAGCAGTCCACTAGCGGGAGGTAGGACCTACGAGCAGTACTTC; CDR3: CASSPLAGGRTYEQYF
V: TRBV27; J: TRBJ1-5; D: -; size: many; DNA: TGTGCCAGCAGTATGGGTGAACATAGCAATCAGCCCCAGCATTTT; CDR3: CASSMGEHSNQPQHF
V: TRBV12-3/TRBV12-4; J: TRBJ1-1; D: -; size: many; DNA: TGTGCCAGCAATCGGGACACCATGAACACTGAAGCTTTCTTT; CDR3: CASNRDTMNTEAFF
V: TRBV7-8; J: TRBJ1-2; D: -; size: -; DNA: TGTGCCAGCAGCTTAGCTGCGGGGGATGGCTACACCTTC; CDR3: CASSLAAGDGYTF
V: TRBV25-1; J: TRBJ1-2; D: -; size: few; DNA: TGTGCCAGCAGTGAACAGGAAAAGAGGTATGGCTACACCTTC; CDR3: CASSEQEKRYGYTF
V: TRBV4-2; J: TRBJ2-7; D: -; size: -; DNA: TGTGCCAGCAGCCAAGATTTAGGTGGCGAGCAGTACTTC; CDR3: CASSQDLGGEQYF
V: TRBV12-3/TRBV12-4; J: TRBJ1-1; D: -; size: -; DNA: TGTGCCAGCAGTTTTCCCGACGGGGGGCGGAATACTGAAGCTTTCTTT; CDR3: CASSFPDGGRNTEAFF
V: TRBV10-3; J: TRBJ2-1; D: -; size: many; DNA: TGTGCCATCAGTGAGTCAGAGCGCCTCTCCTACAATGAGCAGTTCTTC; CDR3: CAISESERLSYNEQFF
V: TRBV10-3; J: TRBJ2-7; D: TRBD1; size: many; DNA: TGTGCCATCAGTGGTCCGGGACAGGGGACCCACGAGCAGTACTTC; CDR3: CAISGPGQGTHEQYF